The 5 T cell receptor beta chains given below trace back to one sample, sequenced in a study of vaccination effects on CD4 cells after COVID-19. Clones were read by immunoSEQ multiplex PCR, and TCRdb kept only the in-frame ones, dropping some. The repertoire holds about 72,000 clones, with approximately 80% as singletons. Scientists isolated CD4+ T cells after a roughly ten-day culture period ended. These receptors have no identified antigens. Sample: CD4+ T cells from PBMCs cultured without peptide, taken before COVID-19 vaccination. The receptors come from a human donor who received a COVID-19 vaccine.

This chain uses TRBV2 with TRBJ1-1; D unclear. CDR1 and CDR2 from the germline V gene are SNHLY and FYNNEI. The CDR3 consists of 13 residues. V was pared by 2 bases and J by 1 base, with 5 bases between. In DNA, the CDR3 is TGTGCCAGCAGTGAAAAGAGGAACACTGAAGCTTTCTTT. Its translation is CASSEKRNTEAFF.

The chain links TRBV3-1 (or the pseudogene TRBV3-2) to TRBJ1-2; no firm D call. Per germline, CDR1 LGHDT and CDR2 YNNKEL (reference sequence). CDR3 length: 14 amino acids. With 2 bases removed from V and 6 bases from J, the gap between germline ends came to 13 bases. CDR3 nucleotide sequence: TGTGCCAGCAGCCAAAGGCGTCGGGGAGATGGCTACACCTTC. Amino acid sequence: CASSQRRRGDGYTF.

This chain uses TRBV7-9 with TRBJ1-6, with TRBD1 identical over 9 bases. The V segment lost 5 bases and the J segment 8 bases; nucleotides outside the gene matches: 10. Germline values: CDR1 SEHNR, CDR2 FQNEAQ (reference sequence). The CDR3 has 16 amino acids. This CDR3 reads CASSQGQGLFDSPLHF. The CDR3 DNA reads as TGTGCCAGCAGCCAGGGACAGGGATTGTTCGATTCACCCCTCCACTTT. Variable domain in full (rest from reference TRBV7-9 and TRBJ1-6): DTGVSQNPRHKITKRGQNVTFRCDPISEHNRLYWYRQTLGQGPEFLTYFQNEAQLEKSRLLSDRFSAERPKGSFSTLEIQRTEQGDSAMYLCASSQGQGLFDSPLHFGNGTRLTVT.

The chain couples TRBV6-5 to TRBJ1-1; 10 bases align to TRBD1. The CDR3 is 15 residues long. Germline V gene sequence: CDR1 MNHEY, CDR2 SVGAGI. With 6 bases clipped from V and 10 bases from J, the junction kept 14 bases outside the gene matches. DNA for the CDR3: TGTGCCAGCAGCCGAGAGATGACAGGGGGCGGGTTAGCTTTCTTT. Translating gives CASSREMTGGGLAFF.

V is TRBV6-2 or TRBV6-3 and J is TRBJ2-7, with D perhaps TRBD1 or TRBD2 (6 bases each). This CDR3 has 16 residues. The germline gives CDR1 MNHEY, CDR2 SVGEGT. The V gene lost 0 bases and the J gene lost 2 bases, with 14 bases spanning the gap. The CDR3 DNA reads TGTGCCAGCAGTTACTCCCTAGGGGGGTTTACCTACGAGCAGTACGTC. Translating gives CASSYSLGGFTYEQYV.